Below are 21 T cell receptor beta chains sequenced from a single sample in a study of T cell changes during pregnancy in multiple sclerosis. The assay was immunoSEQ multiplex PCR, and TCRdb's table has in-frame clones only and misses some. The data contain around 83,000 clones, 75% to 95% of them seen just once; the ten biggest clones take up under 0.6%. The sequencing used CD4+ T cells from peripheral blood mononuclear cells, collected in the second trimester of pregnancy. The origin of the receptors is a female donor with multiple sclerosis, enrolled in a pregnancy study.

CDR3 sequence reads: CASSQVPSVNTEAFF. For the CDR3, the DNA is TGCGCCAGCAGCCAAGTTCCATCGGTGAACACTGAAGCTTTCTTT. The chain is built from TRBV4-3 and TRBJ1-1; no firm D call. With 1 base removed from V and 0 bases from J, the gap between germline ends came to 9 bases. The length of the CDR3 is 15 residues. The germline V gene encodes CDR1 LGHNA and CDR2 YSLEER.

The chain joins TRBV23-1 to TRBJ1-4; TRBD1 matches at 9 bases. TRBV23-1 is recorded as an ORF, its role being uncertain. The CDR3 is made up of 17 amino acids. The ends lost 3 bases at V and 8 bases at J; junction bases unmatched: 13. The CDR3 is CASSHQRGGQGREKLFF. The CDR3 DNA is TGCGCCAGCAGTCACCAACGGGGGGGACAGGGAAGGGAAAAACTGTTTTTT.

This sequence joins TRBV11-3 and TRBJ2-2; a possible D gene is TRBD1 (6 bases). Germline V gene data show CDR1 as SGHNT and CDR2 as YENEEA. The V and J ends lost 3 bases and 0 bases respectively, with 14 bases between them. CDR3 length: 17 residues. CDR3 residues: CASSFLTGTTNTGELFF. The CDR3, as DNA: TGTGCCAGCAGCTTCCTAACCGGGACAACGAACACCGGGGAGCTGTTTTTT.

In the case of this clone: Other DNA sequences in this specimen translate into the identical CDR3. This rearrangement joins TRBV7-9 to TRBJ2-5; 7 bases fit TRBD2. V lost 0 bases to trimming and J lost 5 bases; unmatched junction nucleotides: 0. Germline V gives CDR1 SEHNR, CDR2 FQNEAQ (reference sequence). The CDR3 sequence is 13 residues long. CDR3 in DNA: TGTGCCAGCAGCTTAGCGGGAGGGGAGACCCAGTACTTC. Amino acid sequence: CASSLAGGETQYF.

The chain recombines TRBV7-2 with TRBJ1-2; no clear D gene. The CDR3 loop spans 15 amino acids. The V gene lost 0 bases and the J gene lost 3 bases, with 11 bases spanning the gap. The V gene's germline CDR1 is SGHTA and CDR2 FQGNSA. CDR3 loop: CASSLAVKRYYGYTF. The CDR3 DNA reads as TGTGCCAGCAGCTTAGCGGTAAAACGGTACTATGGCTACACCTTC.

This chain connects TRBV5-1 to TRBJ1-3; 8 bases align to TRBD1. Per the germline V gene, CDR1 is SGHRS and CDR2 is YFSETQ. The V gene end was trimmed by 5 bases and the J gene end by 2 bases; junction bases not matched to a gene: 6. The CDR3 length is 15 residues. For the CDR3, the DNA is TGCGCCAGCAGGCTCGGACAGGGAGCTGGAAACACCATATATTTT. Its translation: CASRLGQGAGNTIYF.

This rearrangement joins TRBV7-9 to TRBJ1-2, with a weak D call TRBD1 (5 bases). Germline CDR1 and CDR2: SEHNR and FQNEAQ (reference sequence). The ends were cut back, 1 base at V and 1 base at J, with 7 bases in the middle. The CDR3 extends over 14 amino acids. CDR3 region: CASSLGQSNYGYTF. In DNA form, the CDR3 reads TGTGCCAGCAGCTTAGGACAGAGTAACTATGGCTACACCTTC.

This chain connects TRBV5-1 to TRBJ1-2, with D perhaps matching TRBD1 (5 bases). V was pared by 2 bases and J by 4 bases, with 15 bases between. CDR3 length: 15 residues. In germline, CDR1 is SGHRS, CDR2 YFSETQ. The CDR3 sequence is CASSLGPPGGYGYTF. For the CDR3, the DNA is TGCGCCAGCAGCTTAGGACCCCCGGGGGGCTATGGCTACACCTTC.

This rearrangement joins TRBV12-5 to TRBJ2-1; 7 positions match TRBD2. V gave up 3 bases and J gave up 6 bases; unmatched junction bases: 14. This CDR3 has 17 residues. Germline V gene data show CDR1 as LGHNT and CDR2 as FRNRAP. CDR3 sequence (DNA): TGTGCTAGTGGTTTAGGGAGGTTGCGGGGGAGGGGCAATGAGCAGTTCTTC. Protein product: CASGLGRLRGRGNEQFF.

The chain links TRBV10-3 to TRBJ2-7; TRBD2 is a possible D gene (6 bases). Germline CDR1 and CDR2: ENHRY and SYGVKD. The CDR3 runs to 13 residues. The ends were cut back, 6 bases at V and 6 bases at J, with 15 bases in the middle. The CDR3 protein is CAIRGGSGSEQYF. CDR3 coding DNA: TGTGCCATCAGAGGAGGGTCGGGGTCCGAGCAGTACTTC.

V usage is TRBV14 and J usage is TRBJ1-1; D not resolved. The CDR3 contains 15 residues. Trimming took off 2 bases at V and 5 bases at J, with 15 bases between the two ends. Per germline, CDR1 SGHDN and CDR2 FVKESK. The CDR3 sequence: CASSQRQGVFTEAFF. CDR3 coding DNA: TGTGCCAGCAGCCAACGCCAAGGAGTTTTTACTGAAGCTTTCTTT.

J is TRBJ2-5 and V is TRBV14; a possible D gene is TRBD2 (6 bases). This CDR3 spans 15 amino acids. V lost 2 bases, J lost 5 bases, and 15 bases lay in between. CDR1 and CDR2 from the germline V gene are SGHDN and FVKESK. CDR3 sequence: CASSQLTSPWETQYF. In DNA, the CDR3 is TGTGCCAGCAGCCAACTGACTAGTCCCTGGGAGACCCAGTACTTC. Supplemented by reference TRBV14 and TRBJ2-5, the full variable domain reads EAGVTQFPSHSVIEKGQTVTLRCDPISGHDNLYWYRRVMGKEIKFLLHFVKESKQDESGMPNNRFLAERTGGTYSTLKVQPAELEDSGVYFCASSQLTSPWETQYFGPGTRLLVL.

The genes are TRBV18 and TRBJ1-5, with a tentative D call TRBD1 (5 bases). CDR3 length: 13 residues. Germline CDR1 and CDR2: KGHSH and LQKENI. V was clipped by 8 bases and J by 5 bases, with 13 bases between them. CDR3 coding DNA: TGTGCCAGCGTGGGGCAGGCCGATCAGCCCCAGCATTTT. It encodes CASVGQADQPQHF.

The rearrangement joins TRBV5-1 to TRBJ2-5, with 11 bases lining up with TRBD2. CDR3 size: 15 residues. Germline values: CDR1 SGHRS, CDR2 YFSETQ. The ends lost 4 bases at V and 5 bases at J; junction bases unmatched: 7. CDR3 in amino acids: CASSPLAGGPETQYF. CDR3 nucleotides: TGCGCCAGCAGCCCCTTAGCGGGAGGGCCGGAGACCCAGTACTTC.

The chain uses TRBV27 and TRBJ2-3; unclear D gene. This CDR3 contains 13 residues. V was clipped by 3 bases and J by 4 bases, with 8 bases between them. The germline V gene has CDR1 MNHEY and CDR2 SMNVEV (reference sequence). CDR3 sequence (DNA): TGTGCCAGCAGTTTTCTTTCCCCAGATACGCAGTATTTT. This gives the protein CASSFLSPDTQYF.

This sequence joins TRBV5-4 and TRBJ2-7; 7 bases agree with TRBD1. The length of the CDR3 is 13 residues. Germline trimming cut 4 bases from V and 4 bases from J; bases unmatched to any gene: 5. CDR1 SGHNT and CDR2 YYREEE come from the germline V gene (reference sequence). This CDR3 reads CASSPGTAYEQYF. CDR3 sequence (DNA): TGTGCCAGCAGCCCAGGGACAGCTTACGAGCAGTACTTC. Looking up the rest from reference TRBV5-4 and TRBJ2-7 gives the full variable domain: ETGVTQSPTHLIKTRGQQVTLRCSSQSGHNTVSWYQQALGQGPQFIFQYYREEENGRGNFPPRFSGLQFPNYSSELNVNALELDDSALYLCASSPGTAYEQYFGPGTRLTVT.

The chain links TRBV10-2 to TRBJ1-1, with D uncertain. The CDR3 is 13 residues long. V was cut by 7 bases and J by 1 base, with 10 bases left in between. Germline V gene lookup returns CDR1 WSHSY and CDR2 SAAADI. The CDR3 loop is CASTRNRNTEAFF. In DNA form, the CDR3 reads TGCGCCAGCACGAGAAACAGGAACACTGAAGCTTTCTTT.

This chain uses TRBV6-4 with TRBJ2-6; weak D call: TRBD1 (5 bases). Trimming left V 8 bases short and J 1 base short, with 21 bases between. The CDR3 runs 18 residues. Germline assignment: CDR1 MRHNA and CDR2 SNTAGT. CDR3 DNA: TGTGCCAGCGCATTACCCAGGGTAACCCTTTCTGGGGCCAACGTCCTGACTTTC. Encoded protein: CASALPRVTLSGANVLTF.

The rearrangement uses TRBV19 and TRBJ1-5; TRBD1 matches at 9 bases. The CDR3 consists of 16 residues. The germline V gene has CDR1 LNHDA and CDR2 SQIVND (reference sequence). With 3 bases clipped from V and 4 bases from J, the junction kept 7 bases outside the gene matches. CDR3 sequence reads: CASSIGQGFTNQPQHF. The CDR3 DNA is TGTGCCAGTAGTATCGGACAGGGGTTTACTAATCAGCCCCAGCATTTT.

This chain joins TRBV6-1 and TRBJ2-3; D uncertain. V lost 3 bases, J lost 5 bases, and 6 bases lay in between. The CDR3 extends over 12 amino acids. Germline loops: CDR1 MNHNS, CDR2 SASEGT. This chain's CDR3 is CASSERRDTQYF. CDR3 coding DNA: TGTGCCAGCAGTGAGAGGCGAGATACGCAGTATTTT.

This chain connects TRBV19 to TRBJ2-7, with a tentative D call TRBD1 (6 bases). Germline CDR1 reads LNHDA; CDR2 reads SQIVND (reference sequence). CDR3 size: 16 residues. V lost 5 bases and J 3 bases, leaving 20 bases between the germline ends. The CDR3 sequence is CASSAAGAYPVYEQYF. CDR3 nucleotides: TGTGCCAGTAGTGCCGCAGGGGCATACCCCGTCTACGAGCAGTACTTC.